This T cell receptor (beta chain) comes out of a study of T cells after yellow fever vaccination. Study-wide results and limits: Overlap between CD4 and CD8 compartments was detected for a small share of clonotypes. Booster sampling recovered most clones from primary vaccination (approximately 97% CD4, around 90% CD8).

Production of TCR cDNA was by 5'RACE template switching, which also added a universal primer site and UMIs. One entry per CDR3 protein, called by TCRdb with MiXCR from the 5' RACE reads. The repertoire consists of just over 250,000 distinct CDR3 sequences, with around 5.2% occurring once and the leading ten covering less than 3.5%. Comments on this clonotype: Its specificity is unknown.

With 7 bases clipped from V and 2 bases from J, the junction kept 6 bases outside the gene matches. Germline loops: CDR1 SGHTA, CDR2 FQGNSA. The CDR3 has 14 amino acids. The input for sequencing was CD4+ T cells sorted from PBMCs, taken on the day of the yellow fever booster vaccination. The V and J genes are TRBV7-2 and TRBJ1-2, with 8 bases fitting TRBD1. This receptor was obtained from a man aged 18 to 30 who received the YFV17D yellow fever vaccine. The CDR3 loop reads CASTPRTGNYGYTF. In nucleotides, the CDR3 is TGTGCCAGCACCCCCCGGACAGGGAACTATGGCTACACCTTC.